The sequence of this T cell receptor beta chain was determined in a study of blood T cells in healthy people across ages. Regarding the study as a whole: Getting older went along with TCR beta diversity per million T cells dropping roughly linearly.

The second PCR ran about 6 to 12 cycles with a sample-barcoded 5' primer and J-beta primers. In TCRdb, the 5' RACE reads were re-called with MiXCR into one record per CDR3 protein. The sample has approximately 680,000 distinct CDR3 sequences, approximately 29% seen once. At least ten counts were recorded for this clonotype. Its antigen remains unknown. Looked up from germline, CDR1 is SNHLY and CDR2 is FYNNEI. The CDR3 covers 13 residues. V was shortened by 6 bases and J by 2 bases, with 10 bases between the two germline ends. The rearrangement joins TRBV2 to TRBJ2-5, with a tentative D call TRBD2 (6 bases). The specimen was blood. This receptor was obtained from a woman of 80 years or more in good health. The CDR3 sequence: CASRRDLQETQYF. Here the CDR3 DNA reads TGTGCCAGCAGGAGGGACTTACAAGAGACCCAGTACTTC.